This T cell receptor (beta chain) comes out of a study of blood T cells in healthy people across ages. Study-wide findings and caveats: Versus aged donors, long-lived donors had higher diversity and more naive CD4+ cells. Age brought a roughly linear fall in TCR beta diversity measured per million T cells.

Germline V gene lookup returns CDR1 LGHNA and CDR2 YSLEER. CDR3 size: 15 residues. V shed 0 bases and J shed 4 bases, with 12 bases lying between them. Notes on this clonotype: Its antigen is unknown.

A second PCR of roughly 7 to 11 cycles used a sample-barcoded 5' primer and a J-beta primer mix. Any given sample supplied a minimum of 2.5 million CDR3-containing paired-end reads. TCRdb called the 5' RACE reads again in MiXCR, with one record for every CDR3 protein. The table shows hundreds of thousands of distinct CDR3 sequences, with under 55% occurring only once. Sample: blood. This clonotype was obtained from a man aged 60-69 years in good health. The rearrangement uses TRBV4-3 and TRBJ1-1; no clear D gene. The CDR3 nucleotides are TGCGCCAGCAGCCAAGAAGAAGGGAGGGCCACTGAAGCTTTCTTT. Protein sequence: CASSQEEGRATEAFF.